This T cell receptor beta chain was obtained from a study of beta chain features in type 1 diabetes. Germline lookup yields CDR1 SNHLY and CDR2 FYNNEI. This CDR3 comprises 14 residues. With V trimmed by 4 bases and J by 7 bases, 4 bases remained unmatched. Of the isolated RNA, all was reverse transcribed, and so the sequenced material was expressed TCRB transcripts. Profiled with immunoSEQ multiplex PCR; TCRdb holds only in-frame clones, not every one. The sample yields fewer than 250,000 clones, less than 15% seen once. The V gene is TRBV2, the J gene TRBJ1-4, with 9 bases aligning to TRBD1. The sample was naive CD4+ T cells from blood. This receptor was identified in a woman in her thirties or forties in good health. This CDR3 reads CASSGRDRAEKLFF. The CDR3 DNA follows: TGTGCCAGCAGTGGTCGGGACAGGGCTGAAAAACTGTTTTTT.